This T cell receptor (beta chain) was observed in a study of spatial heterogeneity in lung cancer. As for the study in general: More beta-chain than alpha-chain sequences were consistently detected.

Whole-study findings and limits: Within tumors, counts of expanded alpha and beta TCRs tracked tumor mutation counts. Expanded TCR counts, ubiquitous and regional, correlated respectively with ubiquitous and regional nonsynonymous mutation counts.

V lost 5 bases, J lost 1 base, and 12 bases lay in between. The CDR3 runs 15 residues. Looked up from germline, CDR1 is SEHNR and CDR2 is FQNEAQ (reference sequence). Time point meaning: sample taken at primary tumor resection. Tumor, nontumor lung or frozen PBMC supplied whole RNA that was sequenced unsorted. MiXCR, run by TCRdb on the 5' RACE reads, gives a single entry per CDR3 protein. The repertoire has some 2,500 distinct CDR3 sequences, 5.5% to 6% of them found once; the top ten carry around 18%. Within the sample, this clonotype is medium-sized (0.01 to 0.1%). What it binds is not known. Specimen: lung tumor tissue, collected at surgery. This TCR derives from a male donor with early-stage non-small cell lung cancer. The chain combines TRBV7-9 with TRBJ1-5; maybe TRBD1 (5 bases). In nucleotides, the CDR3 is TGTGCCAGCAGCCCAGAAGGGGTAAGCAATCAGCCCCAGCATTTT. This codes for CASSPEGVSNQPQHF.